A single sample is the source of the 18 T cell receptor beta chains below, sequenced in a study of CD4+ T cells in melanoma. Assay used: immunoSEQ multiplex PCR; TCRdb lists only in-frame clones, some missing. The sample yields 8,500 to 10,000 clones, approximately 70% seen once. Sequencing was done on a sample of cells from a culture (not recorded whether cultured in vitro). The receptors were gathered from a human donor with melanoma.

This clone was picked up a small number of times. The chain joins TRBV19 to TRBJ2-2, with D hard to call. Trimming stripped 6 bases from V and 6 bases from J, with 20 bases between. Germline CDR1 and CDR2: LNHDA and SQIVND (reference sequence). There are 16 residues in the CDR3. CDR3 loop: CASSPPGPTTAGELFF. In nucleotides, the CDR3 is TGTGCCAGTAGCCCTCCCGGACCTACCACAGCCGGGGAGCTGTTTTTT.

A few counts support this clone. The chain has TRBV19 and TRBJ1-5; D gene unclear. The CDR3 is 13 amino acids. V was pared by 0 bases and J by 5 bases, with 5 bases between. The V gene's germline CDR1 is LNHDA and CDR2 SQIVND (reference sequence). This CDR3 is CASSIEVDQPQHF. In DNA form, the CDR3 reads TGTGCCAGTAGTATAGAAGTAGATCAGCCCCAGCATTTT.

This chain connects TRBV5-5 to TRBJ2-7, with TRBD1 identical over 9 bases. There are 20 residues in the CDR3. V shed 0 bases, J shed 1 base, and the junction held 17 bases outside the gene matches. Germline CDR1 and CDR2: SGHKS and YYEKEE (reference sequence). The DNA of the CDR3 is TGTGCCAGCAGCTTGGTGCAGGGGGCGACAGGGGGTACACTTTCCTACGAGCAGTACTTC. It translates to CASSLVQGATGGTLSYEQYF.

The chain has TRBV7-3 and TRBJ2-2; 8 bases agree with TRBD2. CDR1 and CDR2 from the germline V gene are SGHTA and FQGTGA. J was trimmed by 5 bases and V by 8 bases; bases with no gene match: 7. This CDR3 has 14 residues. The CDR3 protein is CASSSGGGTGELFF. The DNA for the CDR3 is TGTGCCAGCTCCTCCGGGGGGGGGACCGGGGAGCTGTTTTTT.

This chain joins TRBV19 and TRBJ1-5; no clear D gene. Germline CDR1 reads LNHDA; CDR2 reads SQIVND (reference sequence). Between the trimmed V and J ends, which lost 6 bases and 1 base, there was a span of 7 bases. The CDR3 loop spans 13 amino acids. CDR3 region: CASSPGSNQPQHF. The DNA for the CDR3 is TGTGCCAGTAGCCCTGGGAGCAATCAGCCCCAGCATTTT.

J is TRBJ2-6 and V is TRBV7-9, with D possibly matching TRBD1 (5 bases). Germline V gene lookup returns CDR1 SEHNR and CDR2 FQNEAQ (reference sequence). V gave up 4 bases and J gave up 3 bases, with 10 bases separating them. This CDR3 is 15 amino acids long. CDR3 amino acids: CASSSRVGGANVLTF. The CDR3, as DNA: TGTGCCAGCAGCTCCAGGGTAGGTGGGGCCAACGTCCTGACTTTC.

This clone showed up just a few times. The V and J genes are TRBV6-5 and TRBJ1-2; no clear D gene. CDR3 length: 11 residues. V was clipped by 5 bases and J by 7 bases, with 8 bases between them. The V gene's germline CDR1 is MNHEY and CDR2 SVGAGI. The CDR3 DNA follows: TGTGCCAGCAGTAGAGGTGGTGGCTACACCTTC. It is translated as CASSRGGGYTF.

This clone was detected only once. The rearrangement joins TRBV18 to TRBJ2-4, with TRBD1 matching 7 bases. Germline CDR1 and CDR2: KGHSH and LQKENI. CDR3 length: 16 amino acids. Losses at the gene ends were 3 bases for V and 0 bases for J; bases not matched to a gene: 5. DNA of the CDR3: TGTGCCAGCTCACCTATGACAGGGTCAGCCAAAAACATTCAGTACTTC. Translation: CASSPMTGSAKNIQYF.

The J gene is TRBJ1-2, the V gene TRBV27; D uncertain. Trimming left V 6 bases short and J 2 bases short, with 10 bases between. The CDR3 has 13 residues. The germline gives CDR1 MNHEY, CDR2 SMNVEV (reference sequence). The CDR3, as DNA: TGTGCCAGCAGCCCGACCCAGAACTATGGCTACACCTTC. Translating it yields CASSPTQNYGYTF.

This chain connects TRBV19 to TRBJ1-4, with 9 bases matching TRBD1. Germline V lookup: CDR1 LNHDA, CDR2 SQIVND (reference sequence). The CDR3 spans 18 residues. With 4 bases clipped from V and 0 bases from J, the junction kept 9 bases outside the gene matches. The CDR3 reads CASSTNTGGGATNEKLFF. The CDR3 DNA sequence: TGTGCCAGTAGTACGAATACAGGGGGCGGCGCAACTAATGAAAAACTGTTTTTT.

The V gene is TRBV27, the J gene TRBJ2-1; TRBD1 matches at 10 bases. There are 17 residues in the CDR3. J lost 8 bases, V lost 5 bases, and 15 bases had no gene match. Germline lookup yields CDR1 MNHEY and CDR2 SMNVEV (reference sequence). The chain's CDR3 is CASSPWTGGPSLDEQFF. CDR3 in DNA: TGTGCCAGCAGTCCGTGGACAGGGGGGCCCTCGCTCGATGAGCAGTTCTTC.

The chain has TRBV11-3 and TRBJ2-3; D possibly corresponds to TRBD1 (6 bases). Trimming removed 4 bases at V and 1 base at J, with 12 bases between. The germline V gene encodes CDR1 SGHNT and CDR2 YENEEA. CDR3 length: 15 amino acids. CDR3 sequence (DNA): TGTGCCAGCAGCTCCCAGGGGTCCCGCACAGATACGCAGTATTTT. Its translation is CASSSQGSRTDTQYF. Combining the CDR3 with reference TRBV11-3 and TRBJ2-3 gives the whole variable domain EAGVVQSPRYKIIEKKQPVAFWCNPISGHNTLYWYLQNLGQGPELLIRYENEEAVDDSQLPKDRFSAERLKGVDSTLKIQPAELGDSAVYLCASSSQGSRTDTQYFGPGTRLTVL.

The CDR3 region is CASSQGLKTDTQYF. In nucleotides, the CDR3 is TGTGCCAGCAGCCAAGGCCTGAAAACAGATACGCAGTATTTT. The chain joins TRBV4-2 to TRBJ2-3; D is unresolved. This CDR3 region has 14 residues. Germline assignment: CDR1 LGHNA and CDR2 YNFKEQ. Trimming took 1 base from V and 3 from J, leaving 8 bases between them.

This clone has more than one count but fewer than ten. The chain is built from TRBV29-1 and TRBJ1-5; 7 bases map to TRBD1. The CDR3 contains 13 residues. CDR1 and CDR2 (germline): SQVTM, ANQGSEA. The J segment lost 7 bases and the V segment lost 5 bases, leaving 8 bases of the junction unmatched. For the CDR3, the DNA is TGCAGCGTTCTTGGGACAGCGGGACAGCCCCAGCATTTT. Protein: CSVLGTAGQPQHF.

This clone is termed medium-sized (0.01 to 0.1%). The rearrangement links TRBV30 to TRBJ1-2; D uncertain. CDR1 is GTSNPN and CDR2 is SVGIG in the germline V gene (reference sequence). CDR3 length: 15 residues. V lost 1 base and J 4 bases, leaving 16 bases between the germline ends. For the CDR3, the DNA is TGTGCCTGGAGTGGGAGGAGTCGGTCAAGCTATGGCTACACCTTC. Protein product: CAWSGRSRSSYGYTF. The full variable domain, in which reference TRBV30 and TRBJ1-2 provide the parts outside the CDR3, is SQTIHQWPATLVQPVGSPLSLECTVEGTSNPNLYWYRQAAGRGLQLLFYSVGIGQISSEVPQNLSASRPQDRQFILSSKKLLLSDSGFYLCAWSGRSRSSYGYTFGSGTRLTVV.

The chain is built from TRBV11-2 and TRBJ2-7; TRBD1 might be the D (5 bases). Per the germline V gene, CDR1 is SGHAT and CDR2 is FQNNGV. CDR3 length: 14 residues. V shed 1 base and J shed 2 bases, with 9 bases lying between them. The CDR3 loop is CASSLGQHTYEQYF. The DNA of the CDR3 is TGTGCCAGCAGCTTAGGACAGCACACCTACGAGCAGTACTTC.

The CDR3 nucleotides read TGTGCCAGCAGCCCGGACAGGGTAATCACAGATACGCAGTATTTT. It specifies CASSPDRVITDTQYF. The rearrangement joins TRBV21-1 to TRBJ2-3; TRBD1 is taken as the D call from the table, unchecked against the DNA. TRBV21-1 represents a pseudogene. The CDR3 spans 15 residues.

The V call is TRBV18, the J call TRBJ2-1, with a weak D call TRBD1 (5 bases). Trimming removed 1 base at V and 14 bases at J, with 12 bases between. Germline V gene lookup returns CDR1 KGHSH and CDR2 LQKENI. This CDR3 is 12 amino acids long. The CDR3 coding sequence is TGTGCCAGCTCACCACAGATGGGGCAGGAGTTCTTC. Translated: CASSPQMGQEFF.